This T cell receptor beta chain derives from a study of identical twins (dated by TCRdb to the mid-2010s). Turning to the overall study: To test whether fetal clonotypes persist, this study deep-sequenced TCR alpha and beta repertoires from monozygotic twins, from unrelated adults of various ages, and from cord blood. To rule out contamination, replicate twin experiments were performed at different times with different library preparation protocols.

The paper's findings and limits, for the study overall: Compared with coincidental sharing between unrelated individuals, out-of-frame TCR alpha sequences shared between twins had an excess of sequences with low generation probability. In monozygotic twins, recombination models systematically underestimated out-of-frame TCR alpha sharing, but the models matched the sharing seen between unrelated individuals. Invariant T cells such as MAIT and iNKT could partly confound zero-insertion analyses, although diverse VJ usage argued against such confounding for most clonotypes. Excess twin sharing in beta out-of-frame sequences was weaker because fewer shared sequences lowered the signal-to-noise ratio. Because the same donors could not be followed over many years, the conclusions depended on cross-sectional statistical analysis. Fewer insertions were carried by abundant cord blood beta clonotypes, a similar but weaker trend appeared in young adult naive repertoires, and no such trend appeared in memory repertoires.

Only healthy Caucasian donors were included. Three pairs of female monozygotic twins, all aged about 18 to 30 years, were included in the twin cohort. Positive isolation kits from Invitrogen were used to isolate the CD4+ and CD8+ T cell populations. As to this clonotype: Its binding antigen is unknown. The record has no base qualities; no much larger clone is one base away.

The library was obtained by 5' RACE. The instrument was an Illumina HiSeq 2000. A universal primer binding site was added through template switching, and the final cDNA carried a unique molecular identifier so that TCR cDNA molecules could be counted accurately. First-strand cDNA for TCR alpha and beta chains was synthesized from specific primers in the conserved constant-segment region. To control for contamination, every cDNA library carried two barcodes: a SMART-Mk sample barcode plus Illumina barcodes. TruSeq adapter sequences, together with Illumina sample barcodes, were added in two successive PCR steps. The Illumina HiSeq platform was used with custom primers to sequence TCR alpha and beta cDNA libraries. Per the source publication's procedure: Raw reads were processed with MiGEC to extract unique molecular identifiers, and MiXCR was used to determine CDR3 positions. For each individual, recombination models were inferred using an EM algorithm with the repgenHMM and IGoR tools. The analysis of shared clonotypes was done with the tcR package in R, with sharing normalized by the product of cloneset sizes. Out-of-frame nonproductive sequences were analyzed to study raw recombination free of thymic and clonal selection effects. The raw public reads went through TCRdb reprocessing: fastp at Q25, MiXCR clone calling, in-frame beta chains kept. All rows with the same CDR3 protein become a single entry with the most common DNA and genes. In this record, the V and J calls reflect TCRdb's handling and not the investigators' own analysis. The sample yields more than 400,000 distinct CDR3 sequences; around 15% were counted once. Of the sample, about 0.4% is held by the ten largest clones.

The CDR3 spans 15 residues, from the cysteine through the valine. CDR3 DNA is the only sequence kept; it has 45 bases, read in frame from the first base. CDR1 and CDR2 are read off the germline V gene as SGHRS and YFSETQ. V is pruned by 0 bases and J by 5 bases, leaving 3 bases of the junction without a gene match. These same records also appear under a second study, on yellow fever vaccine responses in identical twins. Looking at the second paper: The T cell response to vaccination in identical twins was reported by the authors to appear partly convergent and partly personalized. Focusing on identical twins, the study followed the T cell clones that responded to the vaccine, and did so with precision.

The source is a woman between 18 and 29 years old in good health. This chain is built from TRBV5-1 and TRBJ2-7, and 12 bases in between align with TRBD2. Sequenced: CD4+ T cells sorted from blood. The nucleotides are TGCGCCAGCAGCTTGGGGACTAGCGGGGTCCACGAGCAGTACGTC. It translates to CASSLGTSGVHEQYV.